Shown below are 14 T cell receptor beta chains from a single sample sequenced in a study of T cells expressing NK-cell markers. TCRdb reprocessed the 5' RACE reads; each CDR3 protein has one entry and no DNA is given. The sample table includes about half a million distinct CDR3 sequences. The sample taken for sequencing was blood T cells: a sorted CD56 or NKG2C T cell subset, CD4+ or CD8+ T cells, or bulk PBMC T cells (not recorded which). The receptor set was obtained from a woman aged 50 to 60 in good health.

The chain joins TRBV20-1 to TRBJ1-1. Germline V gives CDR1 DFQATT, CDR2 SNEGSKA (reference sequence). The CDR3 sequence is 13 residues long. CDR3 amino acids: CSARRQGYTEAFF.

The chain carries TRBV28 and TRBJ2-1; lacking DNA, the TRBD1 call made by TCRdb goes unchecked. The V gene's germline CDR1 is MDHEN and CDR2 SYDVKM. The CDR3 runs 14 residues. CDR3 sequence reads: CASSPSMSPNEQFF.

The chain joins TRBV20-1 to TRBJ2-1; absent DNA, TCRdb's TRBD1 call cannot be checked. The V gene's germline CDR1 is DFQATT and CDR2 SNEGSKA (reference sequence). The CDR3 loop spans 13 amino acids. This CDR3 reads CSARDREIDEQFF.

CDR3 protein: CAISESPSATYGYTF. This chain uses TRBV10-3 with TRBJ1-2. CDR1 and CDR2 (germline): ENHRY, SYGVKD. There are 15 residues in the CDR3.

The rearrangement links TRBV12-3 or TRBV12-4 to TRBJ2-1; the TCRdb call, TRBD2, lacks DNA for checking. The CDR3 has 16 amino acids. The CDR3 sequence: CASSGTSGGGGNEQFF.

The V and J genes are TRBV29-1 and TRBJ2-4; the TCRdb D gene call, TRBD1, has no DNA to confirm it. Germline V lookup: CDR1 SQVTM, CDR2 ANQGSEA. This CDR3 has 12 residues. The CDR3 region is CSVSTGGNIQYF.

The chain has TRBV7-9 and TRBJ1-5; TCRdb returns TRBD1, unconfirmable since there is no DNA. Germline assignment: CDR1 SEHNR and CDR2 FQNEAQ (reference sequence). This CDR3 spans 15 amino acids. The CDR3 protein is CASSLGGYSNQPQHF.

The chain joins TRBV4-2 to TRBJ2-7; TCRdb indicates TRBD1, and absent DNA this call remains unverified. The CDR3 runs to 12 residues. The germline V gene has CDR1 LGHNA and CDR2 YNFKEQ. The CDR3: CASSPLTGEQYF.

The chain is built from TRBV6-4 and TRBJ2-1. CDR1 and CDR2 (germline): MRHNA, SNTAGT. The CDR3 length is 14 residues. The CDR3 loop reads CASRKELSGDEQFF.

This CDR3 is CASSPFSSYNEQFF. The rearrangement links TRBV12-3 or TRBV12-4 to TRBJ2-1. This CDR3 is built from 14 residues.

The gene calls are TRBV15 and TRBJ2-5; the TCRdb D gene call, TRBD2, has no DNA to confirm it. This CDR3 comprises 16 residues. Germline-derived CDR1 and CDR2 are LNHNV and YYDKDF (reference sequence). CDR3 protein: CATSTPGLAGHETQYF.

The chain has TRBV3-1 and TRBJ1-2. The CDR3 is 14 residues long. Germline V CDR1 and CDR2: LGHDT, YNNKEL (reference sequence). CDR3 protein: CASSLLDRSGGYTF.

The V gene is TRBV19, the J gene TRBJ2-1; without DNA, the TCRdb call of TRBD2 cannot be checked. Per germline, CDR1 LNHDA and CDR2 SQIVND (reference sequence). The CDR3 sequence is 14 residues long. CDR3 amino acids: CASSGGRALGEQFF.

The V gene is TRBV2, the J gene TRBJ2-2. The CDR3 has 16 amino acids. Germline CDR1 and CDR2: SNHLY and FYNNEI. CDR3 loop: CASSRDRTANTGELFF.